This T cell receptor (beta chain) originates from a study of shared clonotypes between healthy human individuals. All participating donors were Caucasian adults from Nashville, Tennessee. The study separated CD4+ cells into CD45RA+ naive and CD45RA-negative memory subsets. Sequenced by immunoSEQ multiplex PCR; TCRdb stores in-frame clones only, minus some. The sample includes about 230,000 clones, approximately 65% of them seen just once. With regard to this clone: Antigen unknown.

General study results and limits: For sorted subsets, rarefaction showed incomplete sequencing despite large depth.

CDR3 length: 14 amino acids. Per germline, CDR1 MNHEY and CDR2 SVGAGI. Trimming removed 6 bases from V and 4 bases from J; junction bases left unmatched: 9. This receptor was taken from a man aged 25 to 40 in good health. The sequenced material came from memory CD4+ T cells sorted from blood. As to subset: CD45RA-negative fraction. V is TRBV6-5 and J is TRBJ2-7, with 7 bases fitting TRBD1. CDR3 protein: CASRKTGSGYEQYF. The CDR3 DNA sequence: TGTGCCAGCAGGAAGACAGGGTCTGGGTACGAGCAGTACTTC.